Listed below are T cell receptor beta chains from one sample, sequenced in a study of shared clonotypes between healthy human individuals. TCRdb's table, derived via immunoSEQ multiplex PCR, lists solely in-frame clones and lacks some. The profile shows about 610,000 clones, about 97% of them singletons. Sample: naive CD4+ T cells sorted from blood. Source of these receptors: a woman aged 25-40 years in good health. CDR3s include the opening cysteine and the closing phenylalanine or tryptophan. D genes are given only for firm matches.

D gene,J gene,V gene,CDR3 protein,CDR3 DNA
TRBD1,TRBJ1-6,TRBV6-1,CASTDRGLNSPLHF,TGTGCCAGCACCGACAGGGGGCTTAATTCACCCCTCCACTTT
.,TRBJ2-3,TRBV19,CASRFGRVTDTQYF,TGTGCCAGTAGATTTGGTCGGGTCACAGATACGCAGTATTTT
.,TRBJ2-3,TRBV10-1,CASSGGASWGPQYF,TGCGCCAGCAGTGGCGGAGCTTCTTGGGGGCCGCAGTATTTT
TRBD1,TRBJ1-1,TRBV28,CASSRQGGTEAFF,TGTGCCAGCAGTCGACAGGGCGGCACTGAAGCTTTCTTT
.,TRBJ2-1,TRBV5-1,CASSLGGTPLDEQFF,TGCGCCAGCAGCTTGGGTGGGACACCATTGGATGAGCAGTTCTTC
.,TRBJ1-5,TRBV5-8,CASSLSGGNQPQHF,TGTGCCAGCAGCTTGTCGGGGGGCAATCAGCCCCAGCATTTT
TRBD1,TRBJ2-7,TRBV2,CATSGTANSYEQYF,TGTGCCACGTCCGGGACAGCCAACTCCTACGAGCAGTACTTC
.,TRBJ1-3,TRBV5-1,CASSPAGRFPRTIYF,TGCGCCAGCAGCCCAGCTGGGAGATTTCCCCGCACCATATATTTT
TRBD1,TRBJ2-3,TRBV2,CASTQSGTGAFDTQYF,TGTGCCAGCACACAGTCCGGGACAGGGGCATTCGATACGCAGTATTTT
TRBD1,TRBJ2-6,TRBV7-6,CASSPRQGTIGANVLTF,TGTGCCAGCAGCCCCCGACAGGGGACCATCGGGGCCAACGTCCTGACTTTC
TRBD2,TRBJ2-7,TRBV9,CASSVDSLAGAGLREQYF,TGTGCCAGCAGCGTAGACTCACTAGCGGGAGCTGGGCTACGGGAGCAGTACTTC
.,TRBJ2-3,TRBV10-3,CAISDRTSTDTQYF,TGTGCCATCAGTGACAGAACTAGCACAGATACGCAGTATTTT
.,TRBJ2-7,TRBV28,CASTLGGESYEQYF,TGTGCCAGCACCCTGGGCGGAGAATCCTACGAGCAGTACTTC
TRBD1,TRBJ1-2,TRBV28,CASRAPTGGFNYGYTF,TGTGCCAGCAGAGCCCCGACAGGGGGCTTTAACTATGGCTACACCTTC
.,TRBJ2-3,TRBV2,CASGISTDTQYF,TGTGCCAGCGGGATCTCCACAGATACGCAGTATTTT
TRBD1,TRBJ1-5,TRBV10-3,CAIAGAGGDQPQHF,TGTGCCATAGCGGGGGCAGGGGGAGATCAGCCCCAGCATTTT
.,TRBJ2-7,TRBV6-5,CASSTPGQGSYEQYF,TGTGCCAGCAGTACGCCAGGGCAGGGTTCCTACGAGCAGTACTTC
TRBD2,TRBJ2-2,TRBV7-6,CASRERRGLETEIGELFF,TGTGCCAGCCGAGAACGCAGGGGACTAGAAACGGAGATTGGGGAGCTGTTTTTT
.,TRBJ2-1,TRBV9,CASSVGSSHSYNEQFF,TGTGCCAGCAGCGTAGGTTCTAGTCACTCCTACAATGAGCAGTTCTTC
.,TRBJ1-5,TRBV10-3,CAISDRGGLFQPQHF,TGTGCCATCAGTGACCGGGGGGGGCTATTTCAGCCCCAGCATTTT
.,TRBJ2-5,TRBV19,CASSIGFGQQETQYF,TGTGCCAGTAGTATCGGGTTTGGACAGCAAGAGACCCAGTACTTC
TRBD1,TRBJ2-7,TRBV5-1,CASSLRDRGSRAPPYEQYF,TGCGCCAGCAGCTTACGGGACAGGGGGTCTCGGGCTCCTCCCTACGAGCAGTACTTC